The 20 T cell receptor beta chains listed next were all sequenced from one sample in a study of OX40 agonist ivuxolimab in advanced cancers. Produced via immunoSEQ multiplex PCR; TCRdb's table is partial and in-frame only. Of 55,000 to 85,000 clones detected, 80% to 90% appear once; the ten largest clones hold 0.75%. The starting material was CD4+ or CD8+ T cells sorted from blood, obtained in a trial of the OX40 agonist ivuxolimab. The source of these receptors is an adult with an advanced solid tumor such as melanoma, head and neck, liver or kidney cancer.

This chain uses TRBV7-2 with TRBJ1-5; no clear D. Trimming cost V 5 bases and J 3 bases, with 11 bases left between them. Germline V lookup: CDR1 SGHTA, CDR2 FQGNSA. This CDR3 spans 14 amino acids. CDR3 nucleotides: TGTGCCAGCAGCCAACTTACTTACAATCAGCCCCAGCATTTT. Its protein is CASSQLTYNQPQHF.

This clone was found a few times. The gene calls are TRBV18 and TRBJ1-5; no firm D call. The CDR3 consists of 14 residues. Trimming removed 4 bases at V and 7 bases at J, with 14 bases between. Germline CDR1 KGHSH, CDR2 LQKENI. CDR3 nucleotides: TGTGCCAGCTCACTTACGGGAGGTGGCCAGCCCCAGCATTTT. Translated: CASSLTGGGQPQHF.

The chain joins TRBV11-2 to TRBJ2-5; D is perhaps TRBD1 (6 bases). V shed 3 bases and J shed 5 bases, with 7 bases lying between them. Per the germline V gene, CDR1 is SGHAT and CDR2 is FQNNGV. The CDR3 covers 12 residues. CDR3 in DNA: TGTGCCAGCAGCTTCAGGGGCGAGACCCAGTACTTC. Translation: CASSFRGETQYF.

The chain joins TRBV28 to TRBJ1-6, with a tentative D call TRBD1 (5 bases). Deletions cut 8 bases from V and 6 bases from J, with 14 bases between. The germline CDR1 and CDR2 sequences are MDHEN and SYDVKM. This CDR3 spans 14 amino acids. In DNA form, the CDR3 reads TGTGCCAGCTTAGGGACGGTAGTTAATTCACCCCTCCACTTT. This codes for CASLGTVVNSPLHF.

This clone was counted once. The V and J genes are TRBV28 and TRBJ1-4; D might be TRBD1 (6 bases). CDR1 is MDHEN, CDR2 SYDVKM, per germline. CDR3 size: 15 residues. Trimming took 6 bases from V and 5 from J, leaving 16 bases between them. CDR3 DNA: TGTGCCAGCAGACCCTACGGGGGCAAAAATGAAAAACTGTTTTTT. Translating gives CASRPYGGKNEKLFF.

The rearrangement uses TRBV19 and TRBJ1-5; D is perhaps TRBD1 (5 bases). Trimming took 3 bases from V and 1 from J, leaving 16 bases between them. The CDR3 is 17 amino acids. From germline, CDR1 is LNHDA and CDR2 SQIVND (reference sequence). CDR3 protein: CASSMGWNRLSNQPQHF. The CDR3 bases are TGTGCCAGTAGTATGGGTTGGAACAGGCTGAGCAATCAGCCCCAGCATTTT. Variable domain in full (rest from reference TRBV19 and TRBJ1-5): DGGITQSPKYLFRKEGQNVTLSCEQNLNHDAMYWYRQDPGQGLRLIYYSQIVNDFQKGDIAEGYSVSREKKESFPLTVTSAQKNPTAFYLCASSMGWNRLSNQPQHFGDGTRLSIL.

The V call is TRBV5-8, the J call TRBJ2-5; TRBD2 matches at 7 bases. The CDR3 contains 13 residues. CDR1 is SGHTS and CDR2 is YDEGEE in the germline V gene. Trimming cost V 5 bases and J 5 bases; bases outside gene matches: 6. CDR3 loop: CASSLAVVETQYF. In nucleotides, the CDR3 is TGTGCCAGCAGTCTAGCGGTTGTGGAGACCCAGTACTTC.

V gene TRBV19 combines with J gene TRBJ2-1; 9 nucleotides line up with TRBD2. This CDR3 comprises 16 residues. V was clipped by 4 bases and J by 0 bases; unmatched bases: 4. Germline CDR1 and CDR2: LNHDA and SQIVND (reference sequence). The CDR3 protein is CASSTYSGSSYNEQFF. CDR3 DNA: TGTGCCAGTAGTACTTATAGCGGGAGCTCCTACAATGAGCAGTTCTTC.

This chain connects TRBV30 to TRBJ2-1; a possible D gene is TRBD2 (7 bases). Germline values: CDR1 GTSNPN, CDR2 SVGIG (reference sequence). This CDR3 spans 14 amino acids. V was pared by 0 bases and J by 9 bases, with 15 bases between. The CDR3 here is CAWSVGGPGVEQFF. The CDR3, as DNA: TGTGCCTGGAGTGTGGGGGGGCCTGGAGTTGAGCAGTTCTTC.

This chain links TRBV19 with TRBJ2-1; 7 nucleotides line up with TRBD1. V lost 5 bases and J lost 0; bases outside the gene matches: 13. There are 18 residues in the CDR3. Germline values: CDR1 LNHDA, CDR2 SQIVND (reference sequence). CDR3 nucleotides: TGTGCCAGTAGTGTCATCCGGGACAGACTAAGCTCCTACAATGAGCAGTTCTTC. Amino acids: CASSVIRDRLSSYNEQFF.

This sequence joins TRBV6-6 and TRBJ2-7, with 10 bases aligning to TRBD1. The junction had 11 bases not matched to a gene; V was cut back by 6 bases and J by 3 bases. Germline V CDR1 and CDR2: MNHNY, SVGAGI (reference sequence). The CDR3 extends over 16 amino acids. CDR3 protein: CASSPDRGPSIYEQYF. The DNA of the CDR3 is TGTGCCAGCAGCCCCGACAGGGGGCCTTCCATCTACGAGCAGTACTTC.

V and J are TRBV5-1 and TRBJ2-6, with 9 bases that match TRBD1. The germline V gene encodes CDR1 SGHRS and CDR2 YFSETQ. CDR3 length: 17 residues. Trimming at V came to 4 bases and at J to 1 base, leaving 6 bases not matched to a gene. The CDR3 bases are TGCGCCAGCAGCCTCGGGACAGGGACGTCTGGGGCCAACGTCCTGACTTTC. This translates into CASSLGTGTSGANVLTF. The full variable domain, with the rest looked up from reference TRBV5-1 and TRBJ2-6, is KAGVTQTPRYLIKTRGQQVTLSCSPISGHRSVSWYQQTPGQGLQFLFEYFSETQRNKGNFPGRFSGRQFSNSRSEMNVSTLELGDSALYLCASSLGTGTSGANVLTFGAGSRLTVL.

The rearrangement links TRBV5-1 to TRBJ2-1; possibly TRBD1 or TRBD2 for D (5 bases each). Germline V CDR1 and CDR2: SGHRS, YFSETQ. V was clipped by 4 bases and J by 5 bases, with 28 bases between them. This CDR3 spans 19 amino acids. CDR3 residues: CASSGTRSFGLYEHNEQFF. In DNA, the CDR3 is TGCGCCAGCAGCGGGACCAGGTCTTTCGGGCTATATGAACACAATGAGCAGTTCTTC.

Written as DNA, the CDR3 is TGTGCCAGCAGCTTAGGGGACAGGGGGCGGGATCAGCCCCAGCATTTT. This translates into CASSLGDRGRDQPQHF. The chain is built from TRBV13 and TRBJ1-5, with 11 nucleotides matching TRBD1. The V gene's germline CDR1 is PRHDT and CDR2 FYEKMQ (reference sequence). This CDR3 is 16 amino acids long. The junction had 3 bases not matched to a gene; V was cut back by 0 bases and J by 5 bases. Full variable domain (outside the CDR3, taken from reference TRBV13 and TRBJ1-5): AAGVIQSPRHLIKEKRETATLKCYPIPRHDTVYWYQQGPGQDPQFLISFYEKMQSDKGSIPDRFSAQQFSDYHSELNMSSLELGDSALYFCASSLGDRGRDQPQHFGDGTRLSIL.

The chain combines TRBV5-4 with TRBJ1-2; TRBD1 matches at 8 bases. CDR1 SGHNT and CDR2 YYREEE come from the germline V gene (reference sequence). The J segment lost 6 bases and the V segment lost 4 bases, leaving 5 bases of the junction unmatched. This CDR3 spans 13 amino acids. The CDR3 protein is CASSRGTGDGYTF. Written as DNA, the CDR3 is TGTGCCAGCAGCCGAGGGACAGGTGATGGCTACACCTTC.

The rearrangement joins TRBV7-2 to TRBJ2-1; 10 bases are shared with TRBD2. V gave up 3 bases and J gave up 4 bases; unmatched junction bases: 3. CDR1 is SGHTA and CDR2 is FQGNSA in the germline V gene. The CDR3 has 15 residues. CDR3 coding DNA: TGTGCCAGCAGCTTGGAAGCGGGAGGGTACAATGAGCAGTTCTTC. Translating gives CASSLEAGGYNEQFF.

The V call is TRBV28, the J call TRBJ2-1; TRBD2 matches at 8 bases. CDR1 MDHEN and CDR2 SYDVKM come from the germline V gene. With 4 bases clipped from V and 7 bases from J, the junction kept 12 bases outside the gene matches. The CDR3 spans 16 residues. This chain's CDR3 is CASSSSQRELGNEQFF. For the CDR3, the DNA is TGTGCCAGCAGTTCGTCCCAGCGGGAGCTGGGAAATGAGCAGTTCTTC.

A few counts support this clone. Other DNA variants within this sample encode the same CDR3. The V gene is TRBV11-3, the J gene TRBJ2-3, with 11 positions matching TRBD2. The germline CDR1 and CDR2 sequences are SGHNT and YENEEA. This CDR3 has 16 amino acids. Trimming took 1 base from V and 2 from J; bases not matched to a gene: 2. The CDR3 is CASSLGTSGPTDTQYF. The DNA of the CDR3 is TGTGCCAGCAGCTTAGGGACTAGCGGGCCCACAGATACGCAGTATTTT.

V and J are TRBV7-9 and TRBJ2-1, with 13 bases aligning to TRBD2. The CDR3 totals 15 residues. The V segment lost 5 bases and the J segment 6 bases; nucleotides outside the gene matches: 4. CDR1 and CDR2 (germline): SEHNR, FQNEAQ (reference sequence). DNA for the CDR3: TGTGCCAGCAGCCCACTAGCGGGAGGGCCCAATGAGCAGTTCTTC. The encoded protein is CASSPLAGGPNEQFF.

V and J are TRBV2 and TRBJ1-1, with 8 bases aligning to TRBD1. In germline, CDR1 is SNHLY, CDR2 FYNNEI. J was trimmed by 4 bases and V by 6 bases; bases with no gene match: 4. CDR3 length: 13 residues. This CDR3 reads CASSGQGSTEAFF. CDR3 coding DNA: TGTGCCAGCAGCGGACAGGGTTCCACTGAAGCTTTCTTT. Drawing the rest from reference TRBV2 and TRBJ1-1, the complete variable domain is EPEVTQTPSHQVTQMGQEVILRCVPISNHLYFYWYRQILGQKVEFLVSFYNNEISEKSEIFDDQFSVERPDGSNFTLKIRSTKLEDSAMYFCASSGQGSTEAFFGQGTRLTVV.